One T cell receptor (beta chain) is described in this entry. Its antigen has not been determined. Per-base quality was not reported, and no clone a single base away is much larger than it. The library was made by the immunoSEQ multiplex PCR assay. For the multiplex PCR, a mixture combining 60 forward primers for TCR Vbeta segments and 13 reverse primers for TCR Jbeta segments was used. The CDR3 region of rearranged TCR beta genes was amplified from genomic DNA by a multiplex PCR assay. The Illumina HiSeq System was used to sequence the amplified TCR beta libraries as 87-base-pair reads. The original methods were these. A later analysis counted about 80 million unique TCR beta chains across the roughly 700 repertoires, and 10 million to 11 million of these chains were shared by at least two donors. To remove PCR and sequencing errors, raw reads were error-corrected and collapsed into unique sequences using a nearest-neighbor algorithm that merged closely related sequences. V, D and J gene segments were assigned by aligning CDR3 sequences to IMGT reference sequences. For a sequence to be retained, at least a six-nucleotide match to both a V gene segment and a J gene segment was required. A rearrangement counted as productive if the CDR3 had no stop codons and remained in frame with V and J, and every other rearrangement counted as non-productive. Following IMGT convention, CDR3 was defined as the stretch from the second conserved V-encoded cysteine to the conserved J-encoded phenylalanine. Sequences without an unambiguous match to a single V gene segment were excluded from the earlier analysis of 450 to 650 of the donors. In an earlier analysis of a few hundred of the donors, V segments were called functional above 56.7% productive rearrangements and were called segregating when the between-donor standard deviation exceeded 5%. To diagnose cytomegalovirus status from the catalog of TCR beta chain sequences, a statistical classification framework was built. In a later analysis, V and J genes were assigned by comparing TCR nucleotide sequences against IMGT/GENE-DB human TR gene sequences. A later analysis assigned CDR3 sequences and most-parsimonious VDJ recombination scenarios with the TCRdist pipeline. In a later analysis, every TCR beta chain was defined by the combination of its CDR3 amino acid sequence and its V-gene family, and reads without a unique V-gene family were dropped. As a way to deal with suspected cross-contamination and a sequencing artifact, a later analysis dropped approximately 570 nucleotide sequences that were highly shared and had low generation probability. A later analysis calculated a clonal expansion index for each public chain from normalized within-repertoire ranks of inferred template counts. A later analysis computed generation probabilities with a VDJ recombination model fitted to out-of-frame rearrangements, and checked the results against IGoR. Hypergeometric tests were used in a later analysis to score TCR-TCR, TCR-HLA and TCR-CMV co-occurrence, with a repertoire-size bias correction applied to the TCR pairs. A later analysis estimated false discovery rates by permuting HLA or CMV assignments 20 times. In a later analysis, co-occurring TCRs were grouped using DBSCAN, and TCRdist sequence similarity was added for clustering within HLA-allele-positive subsets. Repertoires with fewer than 30,000 or more than 120,000 public chains were left out of co-occurrence clustering, as were about 5 repertoires with anomalous nucleotide sharing. The source is immuneACCESS, and TCRdb retained only in-frame sequences with V and J called. Part of the clones is not carried over; for the studies checked, unresolved V genes explain less than half of this, and the remainder is unexplained. Clone size and V and J calls were adopted from that table, with D and trimming inferred from the DNA. The sample table contains some 150,000 clones; only one count was recorded for 79% of them. The top ten constitute 2.1% of the sample.

The CDR3 numbers 14 residues from cysteine through phenylalanine. Just CDR3 DNA is preserved here, 42 bases in frame from base 1. The junction carries 17 bases between V and J, which are trimmed by 1 base and 11 bases respectively. CDR1 and CDR2, looked up from the germline V gene, are LGHNA and YSLEER. This entry belongs to a study of cytomegalovirus exposure and HLA in healthy donors listed by TCRdb under 2017. In terms of the full investigation: In an earlier analysis of roughly 590 of the donors, 276 Gb of sequence data and just under 120 million unique TCR beta sequences from roughly 190 million T cells were reported. An early release that covered roughly 600 HLA-typed donors contained about 300 gigabases of sequencing data and about 84 million unique TCR sequences. Of the approximately 400 genotyped donors, less than 90% were placed in the genetic ancestry cluster associated with self-reported Caucasian donors. The study was designed to test whether signatures of past pathogen exposure could be identified by cataloging public T cell receptors. The study used immunosequencing to profile the T cell repertoires of some 600 subjects and linked those repertoires to cytomegalovirus serostatus. Besides the first cohort of around 670 subjects, a separate validation cohort made up of 90 to 150 different subjects was used. The study combined high-throughput TCR immunosequencing, statistical association of individual TCRs with disease status, and machine learning to predict cytomegalovirus infection status. A later analysis re-examined previously published TCR beta repertoires from 600 to 700 donors and added high-resolution HLA genotyping to investigate patterns of TCR occurrence. The later analysis used no new phenotypic data to find candidate immune exposures, relying instead on TCR beta sequences and their occurrence across donors. An earlier analysis of 587 of the donors used high-throughput TCR beta sequencing to judge whether each TCR beta V gene segment behaved as functional or pseudogenic. Donor age, sex, ethnicity and CMV serostatus were collected together with the repertoire data. In a later genetic analysis, genome-wide SNP genotypes for about 65% of the 666 donors were used, and that subset was treated as a discovery cohort. Every discovery cohort repertoire had been produced on one sequencing platform. Class I and class II HLA loci were covered by the typing at four-digit resolution. The number of donors typed differed by locus, with 629-630 for A, B, C, DRB1 and DQB1, 522 for DQA1, 600 to 610 for DPA1, and 472 for DPB1. Five DR-DQ haplotypes were handled as single units for association and clustering because linkage in the cohort was strong. Across around 400 genotyped donors of the cohort, an average of approximately 220,000 unique TCR beta nucleotide sequences per donor were sequenced, and roughly 18% of those sequences were non-productive. Broader findings and caveats from the paper: The presence/absence analyses assumed that sequencing depth was roughly uniform across donors, and that assumption may not be true. The study listed 164 TCR beta chains as associated with cytomegalovirus. Because HLA typing was unavailable for some donors at each locus, only the typed subset was used in association tests. When HLA alleles, especially DR and DQ, strongly co-occurred, attributing TCR associations to individual alleles was difficult. The 87-base-pair reads could not distinguish some IMGT-functional V segments, including TRBV6-2 and TRBV6-3, so those segments were excluded. Correlated functional status among segregating V segments might reflect linkage disequilibrium, but an unknown experimental factor could not be ruled out. According to a later analysis, most CMV-associated TCR beta chains appeared to be HLA-restricted, and the HLA associations seemed to be driven largely by CMV exposure. The sequencing pipeline was judged likely to have produced a cluster of highly shared sequence variants as a technical artifact. The cohort was sequenced for TCR beta chains only, and without alpha or paired-chain data the features that could be detected were limited. In a later genetic analysis, fewer N-insertions in productive TCRs were reported among donors in an Asian-associated ancestry cluster than the approximately 670-donor mean. Cytomegalovirus status was reported to be diagnosed by the classifier with high specificity and sensitivity in both the original and validation cohorts. A later analysis found that HLA-associated TCR beta chains were more clonally expanded and had lower generation probabilities than equally common non-associated chains. The authors suggested that the approach could potentially be generalized to other disease states and immunological phenotypes. A later analysis associated approximately 17,000 TCR beta sequences with specific HLA alleles at a false discovery rate of 0.05. While some public TCRs were present in many individuals, most TCR sequences turned up only very rarely across donors. A few of the identified cytomegalovirus-associated TCR beta chains were confirmed in vitro to be specific for cytomegalovirus antigens. A further reported finding was that TCR beta sequences accurately predicted the HLA-A and HLA-B alleles for most subjects in the first cohort. For the cohort, immune exposure information was limited to CMV serostatus. Because counts were too low, more than 15 rarely observed V segments, including chromosome 9 orphons, were left out of the earlier analysis of about 500 of the donors. A later analysis reported that several top co-occurrence clusters appeared linked to parvovirus B19, influenza, CMV and Epstein-Barr virus. In an earlier analysis of approximately 600 of the donors, most TCR beta V segments were observed in productive rearrangements about 87% or about 30% of the time, broadly matching IMGT annotations. In a later genetic analysis, a missense DCLRE1C variant was associated with V-gene and J-gene trimming of TCR beta chains, and the association was replicated in an independent cohort. In a later analysis, TCR association rates were found to vary across HLA loci, with the most associated TCRs seen for DRB1 alleles and the fewest for HLA-C alleles.

The cohort consisted of some 670 healthy bone marrow donors. Cohort members were all nominally healthy when sampled, although unrecorded immune exposures were likely present. The donor tested CMV seronegative, placing the donor among the 350 or so seronegative members of the cohort. A peripheral blood sample was collected from each donor, and TCR beta sequencing was performed on peripheral blood mononuclear cells. The Qiagen DNeasy Blood Extraction Kit was used to extract genomic DNA from the blood cell samples. The TCR originated in a man aged 35 to 55 in good health and CMV-seronegative. The sequence is built from TRBV4-3 and TRBJ1-1; 5 matching bases give a weak D call of TRBD1. The source material was PBMCs. The CDR3 protein sequence reads: CASSQAGLTGEAFF. The nucleotide sequence is TGCGCCAGCAGCCAAGCGGGACTTACCGGTGAGGCTTTCTTT.